Each of the 21 T cell receptor beta chains below was sequenced from the same sample in a study of identical twins. TCRdb redid the calling of the 5' RACE reads with MiXCR, one entry per CDR3 protein. Seen here are around 690,000 distinct CDR3 sequences, 21% observed once, and the top ten hold 4.3%. This sample also belongs to another study, concerning T cells expressing NK-cell markers.

Sequenced material: PBMCs. The source of these receptors is a young woman in good health.

The chain has TRBV5-1 and TRBJ1-2; D is possibly TRBD1 (6 bases). CDR1 is SGHRS, CDR2 YFSETQ, per germline. Trimming pared 3 bases from V and 0 bases from J, leaving 15 bases between. The CDR3 loop spans 16 amino acids. The CDR3 sequence is CASSSTDRSANYGYTF. DNA for the CDR3: TGCGCCAGCAGCTCGACCGACAGGTCAGCTAACTATGGCTACACCTTC.

This clonotype was recorded many times. The chain couples TRBV29-1 to TRBJ2-1; the D gene could be TRBD1 or TRBD2 (5 bases each). V lost 4 bases to trimming and J lost 5 bases, with 27 bases between them. The CDR3 contains 18 residues. Germline lookup yields CDR1 SQVTM and CDR2 ANQGSEA. The CDR3 is CSVAKRTTGTGRNNEQFF. The DNA of the CDR3 is TGCAGCGTTGCGAAAAGGACCACCGGGACCGGTAGAAACAATGAGCAGTTCTTC.

This clonotype was seen only a few times. The rearrangement uses TRBV20-1 and TRBJ2-7, with a possible D match to TRBD2 (6 bases). Trimming removed 4 bases at V and 0 bases at J, with 16 bases between. The length of the CDR3 is 15 residues. The germline CDR1 and CDR2 sequences are DFQATT and SNEGSKA (reference sequence). CDR3 DNA: TGCAGTGCTAAAAGGACGGGACTCTCCTCCTACGAGCAGTACTTC. This encodes CSAKRTGLSSYEQYF.

The rearrangement uses TRBV12-3 or TRBV12-4 and TRBJ2-5; D possibly matches TRBD1 or TRBD2 (5 bases each). The ends were cut back, 6 bases at V and 8 bases at J, with 22 bases in the middle. This CDR3 comprises 15 residues. The CDR3 is CASRSRQRVQGTQYF. The CDR3 region has the DNA TGTGCCAGCAGATCACGACAGAGGGTGCAGGGCACCCAGTACTTC.

This chain links TRBV29-1 with TRBJ2-1; 15 bases are a match to TRBD2. The CDR3 loop spans 16 amino acids. V lost 7 bases, J lost 7 bases, and 11 bases stayed unmatched. The V gene's germline CDR1 is SQVTM and CDR2 ANQGSEA. The CDR3 sequence is CSARSGLAGGQNEQFF. The CDR3 DNA is TGCAGCGCACGGAGCGGACTAGCGGGAGGGCAGAATGAGCAGTTCTTC.

This clonotype turned up a few times. The junction departs from the called germline gene at one end, perhaps through a read error. The chain links TRBV6-1 to TRBJ1-1; TRBD1 matches 9 bases. The germline V gene encodes CDR1 MNHNS and CDR2 SASEGT. The CDR3 totals 13 residues. The CDR3 DNA is TGTGCCAGCAGCGAAGGGACAGGGTCCAAAGCTTTCTTT. Protein product: CASSEGTGSKAFF.

Written as DNA, the CDR3 is TGTGCCAGCAGCTTATTAGGGGTAAAACGCGAGCAGTACTTC. Amino acid sequence: CASSLLGVKREQYF. This chain joins TRBV13 and TRBJ2-7, with a possible D match to TRBD1 (5 bases). The V end lost 2 bases, the J end lost 6 bases, and 14 bases lay between the germline ends. The CDR3 totals 14 residues. Germline V gene lookup returns CDR1 PRHDT and CDR2 FYEKMQ (reference sequence).

This clonotype has only a few counts. This chain connects TRBV5-1 to TRBJ2-7; unclear D gene. Germline lookup yields CDR1 SGHRS and CDR2 YFSETQ. V was clipped by 4 bases and J by 0 bases, with 20 bases between them. The CDR3 has 17 residues. CDR3 protein: CASSPVEGRFSSYEQYF. The CDR3 nucleotides read TGCGCCAGCAGCCCGGTTGAAGGGCGGTTCAGCTCCTACGAGCAGTACTTC.

The table lists this clonotype with a few counts. The chain uses TRBV12-3 or TRBV12-4 and TRBJ1-1; no definite D call. Trimming removed 6 bases from V and 11 bases from J, with 16 bases in between. The CDR3 totals 12 residues. The CDR3 sequence: CASREQMESAFF. The CDR3 DNA is TGTGCCAGCAGAGAACAGATGGAGTCGGCTTTCTTT.

The genes are TRBV20-1 and TRBJ2-3; a possible D gene is TRBD2 (5 bases). Per the germline V gene, CDR1 is DFQATT and CDR2 is SNEGSKA (reference sequence). This CDR3 has 14 amino acids. V lost 1 base and J 4 bases, leaving 12 bases between the germline ends. CDR3 loop: CSARASTRPDTQYF. The CDR3 bases are TGCAGTGCTAGAGCCTCCACTAGACCAGATACGCAGTATTTT.

There are a few counts of this clonotype. The chain couples TRBV5-1 to TRBJ2-1, with no clear D. Germline lookup yields CDR1 SGHRS and CDR2 YFSETQ. The CDR3 sequence is 13 residues long. V was cut by 3 bases and J by 5 bases, with 9 bases left in between. This CDR3 reads CASSYRSDNEQFF. In DNA, the CDR3 is TGCGCCAGCAGCTATAGGAGTGACAATGAGCAGTTCTTC. Full variable domain (missing parts from reference TRBV5-1 and TRBJ2-1): KAGVTQTPRYLIKTRGQQVTLSCSPISGHRSVSWYQQTPGQGLQFLFEYFSETQRNKGNFPGRFSGRQFSNSRSEMNVSTLELGDSALYLCASSYRSDNEQFFGPGTRLTVL.

The rearrangement links TRBV20-1 to TRBJ1-1; a possible D gene is TRBD1 (5 bases). V shed 2 bases and J shed 8 bases, with 15 bases lying between them. From germline, CDR1 is DFQATT and CDR2 SNEGSKA (reference sequence). CDR3 length: 13 residues. CDR3 nucleotide sequence: TGCAGTGCTAGATCCATGGGACGACCGGAAGCTTTCTTT. Translating gives CSARSMGRPEAFF.

This clonotype turned up a few times. The V and J genes are TRBV6-5 and TRBJ2-7, with D unresolved. V dropped 2 bases and J dropped 2 bases, with 7 bases sitting between them. CDR1 is MNHEY and CDR2 is SVGAGI in the germline V gene. This CDR3 has 13 amino acids. CDR3 nucleotides: TGTGCCAGCAGTTACAGCCCCACCTACGAGCAGTACTTC. Amino acid sequence: CASSYSPTYEQYF.

The V call is TRBV20-1, the J call TRBJ2-5; 10 positions agree with TRBD1. Germline values: CDR1 DFQATT, CDR2 SNEGSKA (reference sequence). Trimming cost V 6 bases and J 5 bases; bases outside gene matches: 6. The CDR3 sequence is 13 residues long. In DNA, the CDR3 is TGCAGTGCCTCTGACAGGGGGCGGGAGACCCAGTACTTC. This gives the protein CSASDRGRETQYF.

In DNA form, the CDR3 reads TGTGCCAGCAGTTACGGGGGCTTGCAAAACACCATATATTTT. Translated, it gives CASSYGGLQNTIYF. This sequence joins TRBV6-5 and TRBJ1-3; D may be TRBD1 (6 bases). V was shortened by 2 bases and J by 6 bases, with 11 bases between the two germline ends. This CDR3 has 14 amino acids. The germline gives CDR1 MNHEY, CDR2 SVGAGI.

This clonotype was counted between two and nine times. This chain joins TRBV29-1 and TRBJ2-1; D is perhaps TRBD1 (5 bases). Germline V CDR1 and CDR2: SQVTM, ANQGSEA. V was trimmed by 6 bases and J by 5 bases, leaving 8 bases between them. The CDR3 contains 11 residues. The chain's CDR3 is CSVRQNNEQFF. The CDR3 nucleotides are TGCAGCGTCAGACAGAACAATGAGCAGTTCTTC.

There are a few counts of this clonotype. The chain uses TRBV11-3 and TRBJ2-3; D possibly corresponds to TRBD1 (5 bases). Per germline, CDR1 SGHNT and CDR2 YENEEA. There are 16 residues in the CDR3. Trimming stripped 5 bases from V and 0 bases from J, with 15 bases between. Here the CDR3 reads CASSPGPGPSTDTQYF. For the CDR3, the DNA is TGTGCCAGCAGCCCAGGGCCGGGCCCCAGCACAGATACGCAGTATTTT.

The chain is built from TRBV9 and TRBJ1-2; 8 positions agree with TRBD1. The V segment lost 4 bases and the J segment 8 bases; nucleotides outside the gene matches: 13. The CDR3 loop spans 15 amino acids. Germline V CDR1 and CDR2: SGDLS, YYNGEE. The CDR3 here is CASSLTIQGEQGYTF. Here the CDR3 DNA reads TGTGCCAGCAGCCTTACGATACAGGGGGAACAAGGCTACACCTTC.

Concerning this clonotype: The junction and the germline gene differ at one end; a read error may be behind it. The chain is built from TRBV20-1 and TRBJ2-7; D is unresolved. This CDR3 comprises 14 residues. The germline V gene has CDR1 DFQATT and CDR2 SNEGSKA (reference sequence). Here the CDR3 DNA reads TGCAGTGCTAGCCCCCCGGTTTCCGTTCTTGAGCGGTACTTC. Translating gives CSASPPVSVLERYF.

This clonotype was counted only a few times. The rearrangement joins TRBV12-3 or TRBV12-4 to TRBJ2-1; weak D call: TRBD2 (8 bases). This CDR3 is built from 20 residues. The V gene lost 6 bases and the J gene lost 7 bases, with 34 bases spanning the gap. CDR3 sequence (DNA): TGTGCCAGCAGCCGGGGAACAGGGGCCTCAGGAGCGGGAGTAATAAATGAGCAGTTCTTC. Its protein is CASSRGTGASGAGVINEQFF.

This clonotype showed up many times. This chain joins TRBV12-3 or TRBV12-4 and TRBJ2-1; 11 bases map to TRBD2. J gave up 6 bases and V 5 bases, and 6 bases lay outside the gene matches. The CDR3 is made up of 15 amino acids. The chain's CDR3 is CASSPLAGGFNEQFF. The CDR3 DNA sequence: TGTGCCAGCAGTCCTCTAGCGGGGGGATTCAATGAGCAGTTCTTC.